Listed here are 30 T cell receptor beta chains from one sample, sequenced in a study of human T cells and chemical hapten exposure. TCRdb redid the calling of the RACE reads with MiXCR, one entry per CDR3 protein. The data hold tens of thousands of distinct CDR3 sequences, with about 3.5% observed a single time. As for time point: patch test 2, 6 weeks after DPC sensitization. Specified treatment: therapeutic diphenylcyclopropenone sensitization with weekly scalp DPC. The sample consisted of whole blood, taken in connection with sensitization to the hapten diphenylcyclopropenone (DPC). Receptor source: a man aged 40-55 years with alopecia areata. Some clones in this sample may be carry-over from other donors' samples.

This clonotype occurred many times. The chain employs TRBV12-3 or TRBV12-4 and TRBJ1-5; D might be TRBD1 (6 bases). V was clipped by 6 bases and J by 6 bases, with 18 bases between them. The CDR3 totals 15 residues. CDR3 in amino acids: CASSPGRTASQPQHF. Here the CDR3 DNA reads TGTGCCAGCAGCCCAGGCCGGACAGCGAGTCAGCCCCAGCATTTT.

This clonotype was detected ten times or more. The V call is TRBV18, the J call TRBJ1-4; D unresolved. Trimming stripped 3 bases from V and 4 bases from J, with 15 bases between. The CDR3 consists of 16 residues. Germline CDR1 reads KGHSH; CDR2 reads LQKENI. The CDR3 spells CASSPERGYHNEKLFF. The DNA of the CDR3 is TGTGCCAGCTCACCCGAAAGAGGGTACCATAATGAAAAACTGTTTTTT.

This clonotype was seen repeatedly, ten times or more. The chain recombines TRBV24-1 with TRBJ2-2; perhaps TRBD2 as D (6 bases). CDR3 length: 15 amino acids. The V gene's germline CDR1 is KGHDR and CDR2 SFDVKD. V was cut by 9 bases and J by 4 bases, with 17 bases left in between. The CDR3 loop is CATGMGGRSTGELFF. CDR3 DNA sequence: TGTGCCACCGGGATGGGGGGAAGGTCCACCGGGGAGCTGTTTTTT.

This clonotype was picked up many times. The chain couples TRBV5-1 to TRBJ1-3; D call uncertain. The CDR3 is made up of 13 amino acids. V lost 4 bases and J 3 bases, leaving 8 bases between the germline ends. Per germline, CDR1 SGHRS and CDR2 YFSETQ. The CDR3 spells CASSPGNGNTIYF. The CDR3, as DNA: TGCGCCAGCAGCCCTGGTAATGGAAACACCATATATTTT.

This clonotype was observed many times. V gene TRBV9 combines with J gene TRBJ2-1, with D unclear. In germline, CDR1 is SGDLS, CDR2 YYNGEE. V lost 0 bases, J lost 8 bases, and 15 bases lay in between. The CDR3 runs to 15 residues. The CDR3 here is CASSVGPSPWDEQFF. CDR3 nucleotide sequence: TGTGCCAGCAGCGTAGGGCCCTCCCCGTGGGATGAGCAGTTCTTC. The full variable domain, with the rest looked up from reference TRBV9 and TRBJ2-1, is DSGVTQTPKHLITATGQRVTLRCSPRSGDLSVYWYQQSLDQGLQFLIQYYNGEERAKGNILERFSAQQFPDLHSELNLSSLELGDSALYFCASSVGPSPWDEQFFGPGTRLTVL.

This clonotype came up many times. The chain uses TRBV20-1 and TRBJ1-2, with D perhaps TRBD1 (5 bases). Germline V gene lookup returns CDR1 DFQATT and CDR2 SNEGSKA (reference sequence). The CDR3 sequence is 14 residues long. V lost 7 bases and J 4 bases, leaving 19 bases between the germline ends. The CDR3 DNA sequence: TGCAGTGTCGATCGGGGACGGATTATCTATGGCTACACCTTC. Protein: CSVDRGRIIYGYTF.

This clonotype was detected many times. CDR3 in DNA: TGTGCCAGCAGCGTAACAGGGGACTATGGCTACACCTTC. Its translation: CASSVTGDYGYTF. The gene calls are TRBV13 and TRBJ1-2; 7 nucleotides line up with TRBD1. The CDR3 length is 13 residues. From germline, CDR1 is PRHDT and CDR2 FYEKMQ (reference sequence). J gave up 3 bases and V 5 bases, and 3 bases lay outside the gene matches.

This clonotype has ten or more counts. V gene TRBV9 combines with J gene TRBJ2-7, with TRBD2 as a possible D gene (5 bases). Trimming removed 3 bases at V and 3 bases at J, with 7 bases between. This CDR3 is built from 12 residues. Per germline, CDR1 SGDLS and CDR2 YYNGEE. In nucleotides, the CDR3 is TGTGCCAGCAGCGGTGGAGGCTACGAGCAGTACTTC. Amino acids: CASSGGGYEQYF.

The sample holds many counts of this clonotype. The V and J genes are TRBV12-5 and TRBJ2-7; D not certain. This CDR3 has 11 residues. V lost 6 bases and J lost 5, with 8 bases in between. Germline V gene sequence: CDR1 LGHNT, CDR2 FRNRAP. The CDR3 loop is CASGVGNEQYF. CDR3 nucleotides: TGTGCTAGTGGGGTCGGAAACGAGCAGTACTTC.

This clonotype was recorded many times. The chain employs TRBV24-1 and TRBJ2-1, with 9 bases aligning to TRBD1. The CDR3 totals 15 residues. CDR1 KGHDR and CDR2 SFDVKD come from the germline V gene. Trimming at V came to 4 bases and at J to 8 bases, leaving 8 bases not matched to a gene. The CDR3 is CATSEPGTGRDEQFF. CDR3 in DNA: TGTGCCACCAGTGAGCCCGGGACAGGGAGGGATGAGCAGTTCTTC.

This clonotype was seen repeatedly, ten times or more. V gene TRBV2 combines with J gene TRBJ2-5, with TRBD2 matching 13 bases. The CDR3 is made up of 16 amino acids. In germline, CDR1 is SNHLY, CDR2 FYNNEI. With V trimmed by 4 bases and J by 3 bases, 5 bases remained unmatched. The CDR3 spells CASSARLAGGKETQYF. CDR3 DNA sequence: TGTGCCAGCAGTGCCAGACTAGCGGGAGGAAAAGAGACCCAGTACTTC.

This clonotype was seen repeatedly, ten times or more. This rearrangement joins TRBV20-1 to TRBJ2-1; 10 positions agree with TRBD2. The CDR3 loop spans 13 amino acids. Germline CDR1 and CDR2: DFQATT and SNEGSKA (reference sequence). Germline trimming cut 8 bases from V and 7 bases from J; bases unmatched to any gene: 8. The CDR3 region has the DNA TGCAGTCCCAGACTAGCGGGTGGAAATGAGCAGTTCTTC. Translating gives CSPRLAGGNEQFF.

Note on this clonotype: A much larger clone lies one base from this, so it may be a read error. The chain combines TRBV19 with TRBJ2-1; TRBD2 matches 10 bases. The CDR3 is 16 residues long. Per germline, CDR1 LNHDA and CDR2 SQIVND (reference sequence). V was clipped by 5 bases and J by 6 bases; unmatched bases: 10. CDR3 protein: CASSVLTSGWANEQFF. The CDR3 nucleotides read TGTGCCAGTAGTGTCCTGACTAGCGGGTGGGCCAATGAGCAGTTCTTC.

This clonotype was counted ten times or more. The chain couples TRBV5-6 to TRBJ1-1; tentatively, D is TRBD1 (5 bases). The CDR3 sequence is 17 residues long. From germline, CDR1 is SGHDT and CDR2 YYEEEE. Trimming shortened V by 1 base and J by 4 bases, and 20 bases separated the two germline ends. The CDR3 region has the DNA TGTGCCAGCAGCTTGAGCGTAGCAGGGAGGCTGAGCACTGAAGCTTTCTTT. It yields the protein CASSLSVAGRLSTEAFF. The complete variable domain, with remaining parts taken from reference TRBV5-6 and TRBJ1-1, reads DAGVTQSPTHLIKTRGQQVTLRCSPKSGHDTVSWYQQALGQGPQFIFQYYEEEERQRGNFPDRFSGHQFPNYSSELNVNALLLGDSALYLCASSLSVAGRLSTEAFFGQGTRLTVV.

At least ten counts were recorded for this clonotype. The chain combines TRBV5-1 with TRBJ1-1; D is ambiguous. V was trimmed by 1 base and J by 1 base, leaving 5 bases between them. This CDR3 contains 13 residues. Germline-derived CDR1 and CDR2 are SGHRS and YFSETQ. The CDR3 loop is CASSLSQNTEAFF. In DNA, the CDR3 is TGCGCCAGCAGCTTGTCACAGAACACTGAAGCTTTCTTT.

This clonotype has ten or more counts. V is TRBV7-8 and J is TRBJ2-3; a possible D gene is TRBD1 (5 bases). Per germline, CDR1 SGHVS and CDR2 FQNEAQ. Trimming pared 2 bases from V and 4 bases from J, leaving 13 bases between. CDR3 length: 15 amino acids. DNA of the CDR3: TGTGCCAGCAGCTTAACGCAGGGATCGGCAGATACGCAGTATTTT. This codes for CASSLTQGSADTQYF.

The sample holds many counts of this clonotype. The chain uses TRBV30 and TRBJ2-7; D gene unclear. The V and J ends lost 3 bases and 0 bases respectively, with 9 bases between them. Germline V gene data show CDR1 as GTSNPN and CDR2 as SVGIG (reference sequence). There are 13 residues in the CDR3. The CDR3 protein is CAWSPISSYEQYF. Written as DNA, the CDR3 is TGTGCCTGGAGCCCAATTTCCTCCTACGAGCAGTACTTC.

This clonotype was seen repeatedly, ten times or more. CDR3 residues: CASSLTGLTEAFF. The CDR3, as DNA: TGTGCCAGCAGTCTGACAGGGCTCACTGAAGCTTTCTTT. The chain uses TRBV27 and TRBJ1-1; TRBD1 matches 7 bases. V trimming: 5 bases; J trimming: 4 bases; junction bases outside the gene matches: 4. The CDR3 is 13 residues long. Germline V gene sequence: CDR1 MNHEY, CDR2 SMNVEV (reference sequence).

In this sample, this clonotype turned up many times. V usage is TRBV20-1 and J usage is TRBJ1-5; 9 bases are a match to TRBD1. Germline V gene sequence: CDR1 DFQATT, CDR2 SNEGSKA (reference sequence). J was trimmed by 5 bases and V by 1 base; bases with no gene match: 0. This CDR3 has 13 amino acids. CDR3 sequence reads: CSARGQGDQPQHF. As DNA, the CDR3 is TGCAGTGCTAGAGGACAGGGGGATCAGCCCCAGCATTTT.

This clonotype has ten or more counts. The chain uses TRBV19 and TRBJ2-1; TRBD1 matches 7 bases. CDR1 is LNHDA, CDR2 SQIVND, per germline (reference sequence). The ends lost 9 bases at V and 0 bases at J; junction bases unmatched: 8. The CDR3 sequence is 15 residues long. In DNA, the CDR3 is TGTGCCAGCGGACAGGATCGATTCTCCTACAATGAGCAGTTCTTC. Translation gives CASGQDRFSYNEQFF.

In this sample, this clonotype turned up many times. This chain joins TRBV2 and TRBJ1-1; TRBD1 matches at 7 bases. Germline CDR1 reads SNHLY; CDR2 reads FYNNEI. CDR3 length equals 12 residues. With V trimmed by 4 bases and J by 4 bases, 0 bases remained unmatched. The CDR3 protein is CASSAGGTEAFF. The CDR3, as DNA: TGTGCCAGCAGTGCAGGGGGCACTGAAGCTTTCTTT.

Many counts were recorded for this clonotype. The chain recombines TRBV3-1 with TRBJ2-3, with TRBD1 matching 8 bases. The V segment lost 0 bases and the J segment 1 base; nucleotides outside the gene matches: 9. The length of the CDR3 is 18 residues. Per germline, CDR1 LGHDT and CDR2 YNNKEL (reference sequence). CDR3 loop: CASSQDRQGPRGTDTQYF. CDR3 in DNA: TGTGCCAGCAGCCAAGACCGACAGGGGCCAAGGGGCACAGATACGCAGTATTTT.

This clonotype came up many times. The chain recombines TRBV6-6 with TRBJ2-1, with 9 bases identical to TRBD1. CDR1 is MNHNY, CDR2 SVGAGI, per germline (reference sequence). The trim removed 3 bases at V and 4 bases at J, leaving 7 bases unmatched. CDR3 length: 16 amino acids. The CDR3 sequence is CASSYSRTGDYNEQFF. CDR3 DNA: TGTGCCAGCAGTTATTCCCGGACAGGGGATTACAATGAGCAGTTCTTC.

This clonotype has a handful of counts. The V gene is TRBV30, the J gene TRBJ2-2; D gene uncertain. Germline V gene lookup returns CDR1 GTSNPN and CDR2 SVGIG (reference sequence). This CDR3 comprises 14 residues. Trimming cost V 2 bases and J 2 bases, with 9 bases left between them. The CDR3 DNA follows: TGTGCCTGGAGTATGAAGACTAACACCGGGGAGCTGTTTTTT. Translated, it gives CAWSMKTNTGELFF.

This clonotype has a count of ten or more. The J gene is TRBJ2-1, the V gene TRBV24-1; D is possibly TRBD1 (5 bases). This CDR3 comprises 14 residues. Germline-derived CDR1 and CDR2 are KGHDR and SFDVKD. V lost 0 bases to trimming and J lost 9 bases, with 11 bases between them. CDR3 sequence reads: CATSDLGAWGEQFF. DNA of the CDR3: TGTGCCACCAGTGATTTGGGGGCCTGGGGTGAGCAGTTCTTC.

This clonotype showed up many times. For the CDR3, the DNA is TGTGCCAGCAGTTCCTTTACAGGGTTCGACAGAGAGACCCAGTACTTC. Its protein product is CASSSFTGFDRETQYF. This chain joins TRBV6-5 and TRBJ2-5, with a possible D match to TRBD1 (6 bases). Between the trimmed V and J ends, which lost 4 bases and 4 bases, there was a span of 19 bases. The CDR3 is made up of 16 amino acids. CDR1 MNHEY and CDR2 SVGAGI come from the germline V gene.

This clonotype has at least ten counts. J is TRBJ2-3 and V is TRBV12-3 or TRBV12-4; maybe TRBD2 (5 bases). Trimming cost V 7 bases and J 4 bases, with 9 bases left between them. The CDR3 sequence is 12 residues long. The CDR3 sequence is CASTWGADTQYF. CDR3 sequence (DNA): TGTGCCAGCACCTGGGGAGCAGATACGCAGTATTTT.

This clonotype was observed many times. V is TRBV24-1 and J is TRBJ2-2, with D possibly TRBD2 on 5 matching bases. Trimming took 8 bases from V and 2 from J, leaving 8 bases between them. This CDR3 has 13 residues. CDR1 is KGHDR and CDR2 is SFDVKD in the germline V gene. CDR3 bases: TGTGCCACCAAAGCGGCAAACACCGGGGAGCTGTTTTTT. This gives the protein CATKAANTGELFF.

This clonotype was picked up many times. The gene calls are TRBV28 and TRBJ2-5; D not certain. V was pared by 5 bases and J by 3 bases, with 13 bases between. This CDR3 is 14 amino acids long. CDR1 is MDHEN and CDR2 is SYDVKM in the germline V gene. CDR3 amino acids: CASSRPVTKETQYF. The CDR3 nucleotides are TGTGCCAGCAGTCGCCCAGTTACTAAAGAGACCCAGTACTTC.

This clonotype was counted many times. This chain links TRBV4-2 with TRBJ1-4, with a possible D match to TRBD1 (5 bases). The length of the CDR3 is 16 residues. V was shortened by 0 bases and J by 6 bases, with 14 bases between the two germline ends. CDR1 LGHNA and CDR2 YNFKEQ come from the germline V gene. The CDR3 DNA is TGTGCCAGCAGCCAAGATCGGGGGATGAGGGATGAAAAACTGTTTTTT. This gives the protein CASSQDRGMRDEKLFF.